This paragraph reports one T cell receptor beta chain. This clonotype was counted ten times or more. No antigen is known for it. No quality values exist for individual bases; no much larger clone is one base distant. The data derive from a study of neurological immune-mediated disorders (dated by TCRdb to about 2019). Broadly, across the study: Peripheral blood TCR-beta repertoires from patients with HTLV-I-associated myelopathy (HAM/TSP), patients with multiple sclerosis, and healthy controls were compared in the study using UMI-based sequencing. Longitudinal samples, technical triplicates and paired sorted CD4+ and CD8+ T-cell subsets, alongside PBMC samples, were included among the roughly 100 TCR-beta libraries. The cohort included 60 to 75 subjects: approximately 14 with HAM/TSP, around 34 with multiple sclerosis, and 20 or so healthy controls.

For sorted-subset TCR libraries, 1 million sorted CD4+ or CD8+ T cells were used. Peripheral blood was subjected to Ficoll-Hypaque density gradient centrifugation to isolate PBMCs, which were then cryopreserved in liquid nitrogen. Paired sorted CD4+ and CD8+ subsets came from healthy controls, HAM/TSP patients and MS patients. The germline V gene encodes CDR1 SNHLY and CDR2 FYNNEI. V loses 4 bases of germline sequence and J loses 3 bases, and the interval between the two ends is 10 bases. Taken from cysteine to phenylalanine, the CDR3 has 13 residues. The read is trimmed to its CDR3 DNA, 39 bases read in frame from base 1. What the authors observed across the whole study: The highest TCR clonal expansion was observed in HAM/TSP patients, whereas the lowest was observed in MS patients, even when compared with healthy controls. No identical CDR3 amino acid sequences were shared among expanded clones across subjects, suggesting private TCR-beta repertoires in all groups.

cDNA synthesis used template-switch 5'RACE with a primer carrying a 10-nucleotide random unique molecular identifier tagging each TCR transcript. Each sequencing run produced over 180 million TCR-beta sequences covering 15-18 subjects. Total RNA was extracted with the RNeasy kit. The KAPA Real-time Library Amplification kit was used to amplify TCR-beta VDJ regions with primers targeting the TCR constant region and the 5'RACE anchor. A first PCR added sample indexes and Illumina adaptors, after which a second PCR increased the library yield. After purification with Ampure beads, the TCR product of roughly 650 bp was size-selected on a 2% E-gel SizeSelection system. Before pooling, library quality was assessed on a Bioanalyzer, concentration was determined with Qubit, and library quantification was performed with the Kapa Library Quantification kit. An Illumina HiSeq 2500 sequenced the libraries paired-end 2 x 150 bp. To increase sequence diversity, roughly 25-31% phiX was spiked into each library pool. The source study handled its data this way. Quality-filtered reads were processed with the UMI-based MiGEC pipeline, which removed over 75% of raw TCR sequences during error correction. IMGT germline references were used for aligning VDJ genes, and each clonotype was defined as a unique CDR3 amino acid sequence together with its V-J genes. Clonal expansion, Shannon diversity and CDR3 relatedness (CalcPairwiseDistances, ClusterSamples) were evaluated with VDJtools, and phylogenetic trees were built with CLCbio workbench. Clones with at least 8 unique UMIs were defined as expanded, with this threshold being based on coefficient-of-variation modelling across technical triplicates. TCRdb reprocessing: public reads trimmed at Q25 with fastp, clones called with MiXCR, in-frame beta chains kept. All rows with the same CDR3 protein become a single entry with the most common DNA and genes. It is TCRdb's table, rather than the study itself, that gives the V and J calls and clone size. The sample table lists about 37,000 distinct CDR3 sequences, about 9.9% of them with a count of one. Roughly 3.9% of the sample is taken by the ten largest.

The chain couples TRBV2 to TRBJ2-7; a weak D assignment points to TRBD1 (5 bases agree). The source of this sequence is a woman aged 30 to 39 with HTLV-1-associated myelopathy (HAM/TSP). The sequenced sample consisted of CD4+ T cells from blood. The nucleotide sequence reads TGTGCCAGCAGTGCGACAGCTCTCTACGAGCAGTACTTC. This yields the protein CASSATALYEQYF.